This T cell receptor beta chain was captured by sequencing in a study of CD8+CD57+ T cells in acquired aplastic anemia. Overall study: Sorted cells (CD4+ and CD8+) yielded DNA amounts that averaged about 3.1 ug. General study results and limits: The number of CD8+ CDR3 sequences shared by patients and controls was approximately 30.

For CDR3 and TCR beta VDJ profiling, genomic DNA was the template used. TCRdb re-analysed the reads in MiXCR, keeping a single row per CDR3 protein. This sample has roughly 120,000 distinct CDR3 sequences, with under 60% found just once. Selection for sequencing was limited to patients who had shown CD8+CD57+ cell expansion by flow cytometry. Concerning this clonotype itself: Its antigen is not identified.

V lost 7 bases to trimming and J lost 5 bases, with 15 bases between them. The CDR3 spans 13 residues. This receptor was taken from a human donor with aplastic anemia. V and J are TRBV12-3 or TRBV12-4 and TRBJ2-7; D might be TRBD2 (6 bases). Source material: sorted CD4+, CD8+, or CD8+CD57+ T cells (not recorded which) from PBMCs. The CDR3 region has the DNA TGTGCCAGCACGCCTCGGGGGTTGCACGAGCAGTACTTC. Residues: CASTPRGLHEQYF.